The present TCR beta chain was sequenced within a study of T cell responses to AZD1222 COVID-19 vaccine. Notes on the study in general: There were mostly white British donors and more females than males, and clonal diversity was possibly underestimated. Spike-specific TCR breadth and depth went up after people got two AZD1222 doses.

V shed 7 bases and J shed 2 bases, with 8 bases lying between them. The V gene's germline CDR1 is MNHEY and CDR2 SVGAGI. CDR3 size: 12 residues. The table came from immunoSEQ multiplex PCR; TCRdb's copy has only in-frame clones and leaves some out. The sample consists of some 130,000 clones, 90% to 95% of them appearing once. As regards this clone: Its antigen is as yet unknown.

The source of this sequence is an adult who received the AZD1222 COVID-19 vaccine. The sample was peripheral blood, taken 28 days after the second AZD1222 dose. This chain connects TRBV6-5 to TRBJ1-2; no reliable D call. The CDR3 here is CASKERNYGYTF. CDR3 bases: TGTGCCAGCAAGGAGAGGAACTATGGCTACACCTTC.